This T cell receptor (beta chain) is from a study of Graves' ophthalmopathy and Graves' hyperthyroidism. Investigators amplified TCR beta CDR3 regions from RNA transcripts. HTBI primers primed a first-round RT-PCR, and a second-round multiplex PCR followed. TCRdb used MiXCR to reprocess the multiplex PCR reads, holding one entry per CDR3 protein. The table includes about 660,000 distinct CDR3 sequences, under 50% detected once. This clonotype was seen repeatedly, ten times or more. This CDR3 region has 14 residues. V shed 5 bases and J 4 bases; nucleotides not matched to a gene: 6. This rearrangement joins TRBV12-3 or TRBV12-4 to TRBJ2-7, with 9 positions matching TRBD1. The sequencing input was peripheral blood. This receptor was taken from an adult man with Graves' ophthalmopathy. The CDR3 nucleotides read TGTGCCAGCAGTAAAGCGGGACAGGGTTACGAGCAGTACTTC. Protein product: CASSKAGQGYEQYF.